The 5 T cell receptor beta chains presented below share a single source sample, sequenced in a study of PD-L1 blockade in urothelial cancer. Time point denoted: peripheral blood 6 weeks after treatment start. The table came from immunoSEQ multiplex PCR; TCRdb's copy has only in-frame clones and leaves some out. The sample has more than 90,000 clones, less than 85% seen once; the top ten hold 8.4%. This sample comprised PBMCs, obtained around atezolizumab (anti-PD-L1) treatment. The source of these receptors is a man aged 65 to 79 with urothelial cancer.

This chain links TRBV7-7 with TRBJ2-5; D perhaps matches TRBD2 (7 bases). Trimming shortened V by 4 bases and J by 5 bases, and 11 bases separated the two germline ends. This CDR3 region has 13 residues. Germline V gene data show CDR1 as SSHAT and CDR2 as FNYEAQ (reference sequence). In nucleotides, the CDR3 is TGTGCCAGCAGCTCGGGGGGCCCCGAGACCCAGTACTTC. It specifies CASSSGGPETQYF. Full variable domain (remainder filled in from reference TRBV7-7 and TRBJ2-5): GAGVSQSPRYKVTKRGQDVTLRCDPISSHATLYWYQQALGQGPEFLTYFNYEAQPDKSGLPSDRFSAERPEGSISTLTIQRTEQRDSAMYRCASSSGGPETQYFGPGTRLLVL.

This sequence joins TRBV28 and TRBJ1-4; D gene ambiguous. The germline CDR1 and CDR2 sequences are MDHEN and SYDVKM. There are 16 residues in the CDR3. The germline V and J ends were trimmed by 2 bases and 7 bases, with 17 bases remaining between them. DNA for the CDR3: TGTGCCAGCAGTTTAAATCGCGGGGAGGAAAGTGAAAAACTGTTTTTT. It specifies CASSLNRGEESEKLFF.

The gene calls are TRBV19 and TRBJ2-3; 9 bases agree with TRBD1. V was clipped by 3 bases and J by 5 bases; unmatched bases: 6. The CDR3 loop spans 15 amino acids. In germline, CDR1 is LNHDA, CDR2 SQIVND (reference sequence). The DNA for the CDR3 is TGTGCCAGTAGTATTGAGGGACAGGGACGAGATACGCAGTATTTT. It yields the protein CASSIEGQGRDTQYF. Drawing the rest from reference TRBV19 and TRBJ2-3, the complete variable domain is DGGITQSPKYLFRKEGQNVTLSCEQNLNHDAMYWYRQDPGQGLRLIYYSQIVNDFQKGDIAEGYSVSREKKESFPLTVTSAQKNPTAFYLCASSIEGQGRDTQYFGPGTRLTVL.

CDR3 sequence: CASNSLSYSNQPQHF. In DNA form, the CDR3 reads TGTGCCAGTAACAGTCTCTCTTATAGCAATCAGCCCCAGCATTTT. This rearrangement joins TRBV19 to TRBJ1-5; D uncertain. Trimming took 7 bases from V and 0 from J, leaving 13 bases between them. Germline-derived CDR1 and CDR2 are LNHDA and SQIVND (reference sequence). The CDR3 is 15 residues long.

V is TRBV19 and J is TRBJ1-5; 10 bases agree with TRBD1. V lost 5 bases, J lost 2 bases, and 0 bases stayed unmatched. The CDR3 totals 14 residues. Germline V CDR1 and CDR2: LNHDA, SQIVND (reference sequence). The CDR3 nucleotides read TGTGCCAGTAGTGGGACAGGGGGCAATCAGCCCCAGCATTTT. This encodes CASSGTGGNQPQHF. The complete variable domain, with remaining parts taken from reference TRBV19 and TRBJ1-5, reads DGGITQSPKYLFRKEGQNVTLSCEQNLNHDAMYWYRQDPGQGLRLIYYSQIVNDFQKGDIAEGYSVSREKKESFPLTVTSAQKNPTAFYLCASSGTGGNQPQHFGDGTRLSIL.